This TCR beta chain was obtained from a study of blood T cell repertoires in COVID-19. Study-level information: Material from acute and convalescent COVID-19 was sourced from the United States, Italy and Spain. Nucleic acid was either cDNA or gDNA, and it came from T cells, B-cell-depleted T cells, or PBMCs.

In the original workflow: Cell counts per sample came from amplifying reference gene primers. Profiled with immunoSEQ multiplex PCR; TCRdb holds only in-frame clones, not every one. The DNA gave D and trimming, while V, J and clone size come from that table. This sample has 270,000 or so clones, with approximately 92% found just once. The source of this sequence is a woman in her thirties or forties who had recovered from COVID-19. Sequenced: peripheral blood.

This chain's CDR3 is CASSQGVRFEQFF. CDR3 in DNA: TGTGCCAGCAGCCAGGGAGTTAGATTTGAGCAGTTCTTC. This chain uses TRBV3-1 (or the pseudogene TRBV3-2) with TRBJ2-1; D perhaps matches TRBD2 (5 bases). CDR3 length equals 13 residues. The V end lost 3 bases, the J end lost 9 bases, and 12 bases lay between the germline ends. From germline, CDR1 is LGHDT and CDR2 YNNKEL (reference sequence).